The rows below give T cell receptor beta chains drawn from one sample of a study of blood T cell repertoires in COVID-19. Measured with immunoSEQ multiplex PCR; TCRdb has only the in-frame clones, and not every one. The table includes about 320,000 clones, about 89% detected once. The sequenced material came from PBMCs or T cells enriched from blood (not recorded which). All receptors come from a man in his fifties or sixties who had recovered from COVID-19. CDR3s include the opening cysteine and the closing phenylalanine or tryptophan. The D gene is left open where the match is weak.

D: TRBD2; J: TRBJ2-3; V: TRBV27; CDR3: CASSLFRLGGSRTDTQYF; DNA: TGTGCCAGCAGTTTATTTCGCCTGGGCGGGAGCCGCACAGATACGCAGTATTTT
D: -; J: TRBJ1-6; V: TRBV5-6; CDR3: CASSPNLEGKVNSPLHF; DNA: TGTGCCAGCAGCCCTAACCTTGAGGGAAAGGTTAATTCACCCCTCCACTTT
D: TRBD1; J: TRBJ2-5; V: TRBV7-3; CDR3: CASSLGQGGQETQYF; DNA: TGTGCCAGCAGCTTAGGACAGGGCGGCCAAGAGACCCAGTACTTC
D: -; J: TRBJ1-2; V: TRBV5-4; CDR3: CASSLELGVGGDYGYTF; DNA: TGTGCCAGCAGCTTGGAGCTGGGTGTCGGAGGTGACTATGGCTACACCTTC
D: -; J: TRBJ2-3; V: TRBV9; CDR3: CASSGSLGRETPTQYF; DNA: TGTGCCAGCAGCGGAAGCTTGGGTCGGGAGACCCCTACGCAGTATTTT
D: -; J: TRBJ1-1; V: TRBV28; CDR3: CASRMGGGRTEAFF; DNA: TGTGCCAGCAGAATGGGGGGAGGCAGGACTGAAGCTTTCTTT
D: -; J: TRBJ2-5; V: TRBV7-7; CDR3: CASSTGGGPQETQYF; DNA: TGTGCTAGCAGTACCGGAGGGGGCCCCCAAGAGACCCAGTACTTC
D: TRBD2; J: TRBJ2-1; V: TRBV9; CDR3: CASSPLGLAGDGEQFF; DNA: TGTGCCAGCAGCCCCTTGGGACTAGCGGGAGACGGAGAGCAGTTCTTC
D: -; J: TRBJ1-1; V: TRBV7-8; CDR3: CASSPEGLLNTEAFF; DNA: TGTGCCAGCAGCCCAGAGGGACTATTGAACACTGAAGCTTTCTTT
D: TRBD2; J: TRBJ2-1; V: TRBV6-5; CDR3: CASSLTSGSYDEQFF; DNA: TGTGCCAGCAGTTTGACTAGCGGGAGCTACGATGAGCAGTTCTTC
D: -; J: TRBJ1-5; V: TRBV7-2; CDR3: CASSLVGRGGALNQPQHF; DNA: TGTGCCAGCAGCTTAGTAGGGAGAGGAGGGGCTCTCAATCAGCCCCAGCATTTT
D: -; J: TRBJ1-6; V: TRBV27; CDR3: CASWGVRLGSPLHF; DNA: TGTGCCAGCTGGGGGGTTCGGCTGGGTTCACCCCTCCACTTT
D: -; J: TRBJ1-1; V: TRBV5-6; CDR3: CASSLAGGGDEAFF; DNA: TGTGCCAGCAGCTTGGCGGGAGGGGGAGATGAAGCTTTCTTT
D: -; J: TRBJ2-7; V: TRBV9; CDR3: CASSVVPQTSYEQYF; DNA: TGTGCCAGCAGCGTAGTCCCCCAGACATCCTACGAGCAGTACTTC
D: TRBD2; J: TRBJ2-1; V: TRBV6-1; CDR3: CASSGGQRGPSYNEQFF; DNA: TGTGCCAGCAGTGGAGGTCAGCGGGGCCCCTCCTACAATGAGCAGTTCTTC
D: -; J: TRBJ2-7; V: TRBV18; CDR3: CASSPRQTYLDEQYF; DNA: TGTGCCAGCTCACCACGCCAAACCTACCTCGACGAGCAGTACTTC
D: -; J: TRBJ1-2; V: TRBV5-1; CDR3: CASSLEGNYGYTF; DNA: TGCGCCAGCAGCTTAGAGGGCAACTATGGCTACACCTTC
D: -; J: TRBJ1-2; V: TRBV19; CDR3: CASINQGAYGYTF; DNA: TGTGCCAGTATCAACCAGGGTGCCTATGGCTACACCTTC
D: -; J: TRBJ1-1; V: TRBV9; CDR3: CASSVVRGAYTEAFF; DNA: TGTGCCAGCAGCGTAGTTCGTGGGGCTTACACTGAAGCTTTCTTT
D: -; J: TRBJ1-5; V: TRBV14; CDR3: CASPLPGNNQPQHF; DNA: TGTGCCAGCCCCCTCCCAGGCAACAATCAGCCCCAGCATTTT
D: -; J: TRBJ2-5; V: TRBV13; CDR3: CASSATIVETQYF; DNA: TGTGCCAGCAGCGCCACTATAGTGGAGACCCAGTACTTC
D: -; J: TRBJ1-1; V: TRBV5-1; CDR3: CASSLAGGQLNTEAFF; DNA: TGCGCCAGCAGCTTGGCCGGCGGGCAGCTGAACACTGAAGCTTTCTTT
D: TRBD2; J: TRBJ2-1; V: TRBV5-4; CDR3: CASSFALAGNNEQFF; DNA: TGTGCCAGCAGCTTTGCCCTAGCGGGCAACAATGAGCAGTTCTTC
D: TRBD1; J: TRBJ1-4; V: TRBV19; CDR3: CASSGQGWSNEKLFF; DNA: TGTGCCAGTAGTGGACAGGGGTGGTCTAATGAAAAACTGTTTTTT
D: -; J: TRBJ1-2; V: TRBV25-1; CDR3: CASSELRQNYGYTF; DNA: TGTGCCAGCAGTGAACTAAGACAGAACTATGGCTACACCTTC
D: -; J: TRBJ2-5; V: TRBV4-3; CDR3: CASSQEYRTQETQYF; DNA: TGCGCCAGCAGCCAAGAGTACAGAACTCAAGAGACCCAGTACTTC
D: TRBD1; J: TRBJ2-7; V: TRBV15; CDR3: CATSRITGGSEQYF; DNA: TGTGCCACCAGCAGAATTACAGGGGGCAGCGAGCAGTACTTC
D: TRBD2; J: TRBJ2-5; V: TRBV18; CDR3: CASSPFDLVGGRRETQYF; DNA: TGTGCCAGCTCACCTTTTGATCTTGTTGGCGGGAGAAGAGAGACCCAGTACTTC
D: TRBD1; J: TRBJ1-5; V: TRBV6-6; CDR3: CASSPMTGRSNSNQPQHF; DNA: TGTGCCAGCAGTCCGATGACAGGGCGCTCTAATAGCAATCAGCCCCAGCATTTT
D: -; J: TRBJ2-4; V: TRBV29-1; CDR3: CSVEAQGGQNIQYF; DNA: TGCAGCGTTGAGGCGCAGGGCGGCCAAAACATTCAGTACTTC
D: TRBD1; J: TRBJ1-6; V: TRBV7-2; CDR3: CASSYGQGGNSPLHF; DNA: TGTGCCAGCAGCTATGGACAGGGTGGGAATTCACCCCTCCACTTT